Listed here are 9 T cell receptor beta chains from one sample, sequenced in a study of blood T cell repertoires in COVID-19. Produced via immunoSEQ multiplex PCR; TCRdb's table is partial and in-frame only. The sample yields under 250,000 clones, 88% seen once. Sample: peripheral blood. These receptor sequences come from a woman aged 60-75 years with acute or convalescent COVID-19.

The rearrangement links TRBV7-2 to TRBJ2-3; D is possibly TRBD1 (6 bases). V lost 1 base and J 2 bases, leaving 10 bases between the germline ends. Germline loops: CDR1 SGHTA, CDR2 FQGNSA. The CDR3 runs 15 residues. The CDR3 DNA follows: TGTGCCAGCAGCTTAGATGGGGGCTCCACAGATACGCAGTATTTT. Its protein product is CASSLDGGSTDTQYF.

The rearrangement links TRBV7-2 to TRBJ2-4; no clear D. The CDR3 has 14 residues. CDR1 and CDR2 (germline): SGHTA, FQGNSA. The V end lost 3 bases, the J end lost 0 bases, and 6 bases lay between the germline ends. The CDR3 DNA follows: TGTGCCAGCAGCTTCTCCGGAGCCAAAAACATTCAGTACTTC. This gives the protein CASSFSGAKNIQYF.

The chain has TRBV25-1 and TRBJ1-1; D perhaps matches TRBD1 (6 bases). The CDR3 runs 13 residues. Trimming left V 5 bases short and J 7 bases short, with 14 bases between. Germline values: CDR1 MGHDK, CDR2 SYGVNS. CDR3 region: CASSKTGGLEAFF. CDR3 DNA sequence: TGTGCCAGCAGTAAGACCGGGGGGCTTGAAGCTTTCTTT.

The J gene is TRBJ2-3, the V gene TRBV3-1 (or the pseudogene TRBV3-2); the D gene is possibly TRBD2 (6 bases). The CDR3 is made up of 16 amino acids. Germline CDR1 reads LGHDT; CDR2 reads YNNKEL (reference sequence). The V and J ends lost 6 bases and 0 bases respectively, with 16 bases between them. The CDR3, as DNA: TGTGCCAGCAGAGCTAGCTGGAGGGTGAGCACAGATACGCAGTATTTT. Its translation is CASRASWRVSTDTQYF.

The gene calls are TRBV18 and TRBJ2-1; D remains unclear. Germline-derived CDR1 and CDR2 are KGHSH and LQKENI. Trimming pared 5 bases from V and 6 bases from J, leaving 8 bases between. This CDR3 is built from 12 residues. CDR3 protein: CASSELGNEQFF. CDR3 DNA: TGTGCCAGCTCAGAGCTAGGCAATGAGCAGTTCTTC. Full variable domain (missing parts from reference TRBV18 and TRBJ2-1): NAGVMQNPRHLVRRRGQEARLRCSPMKGHSHVYWYRQLPEEGLKFMVYLQKENIIDESGMPKERFSAEFPKEGPSILRIQQVVRGDSAAYFCASSELGNEQFFGPGTRLTVL.

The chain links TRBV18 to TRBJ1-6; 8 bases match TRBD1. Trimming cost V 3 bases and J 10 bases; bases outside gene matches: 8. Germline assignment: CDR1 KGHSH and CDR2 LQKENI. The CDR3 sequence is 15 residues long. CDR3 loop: CASSPTQGGGSPLHF. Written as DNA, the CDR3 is TGTGCCAGCTCACCTACACAGGGGGGGGGATCACCCCTCCACTTT.

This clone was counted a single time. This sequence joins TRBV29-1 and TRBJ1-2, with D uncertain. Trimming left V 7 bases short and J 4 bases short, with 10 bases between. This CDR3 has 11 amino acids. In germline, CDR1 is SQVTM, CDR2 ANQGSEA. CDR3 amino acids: CSGRGPYGYTF. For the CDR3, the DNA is TGCAGCGGCAGAGGGCCCTATGGCTACACCTTC. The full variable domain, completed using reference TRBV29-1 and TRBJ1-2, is SAVISQKPSRDICQRGTSLTIQCQVDSQVTMMFWYRQQPGQSLTLIATANQGSEATYESGFVIDKFPISRPNLTFSTLTVSNMSPEDSSIYLCSGRGPYGYTFGSGTRLTVV.

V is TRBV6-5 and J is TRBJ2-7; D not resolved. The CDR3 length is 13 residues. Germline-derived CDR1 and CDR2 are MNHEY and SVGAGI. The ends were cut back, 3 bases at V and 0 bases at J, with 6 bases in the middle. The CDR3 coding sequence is TGTGCCAGCAGTTATGGGCCCTCCTACGAGCAGTACTTC. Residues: CASSYGPSYEQYF.

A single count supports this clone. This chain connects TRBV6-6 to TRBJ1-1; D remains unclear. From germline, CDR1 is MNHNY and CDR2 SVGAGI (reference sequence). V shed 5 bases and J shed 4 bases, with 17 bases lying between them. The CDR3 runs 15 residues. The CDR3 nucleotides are TGTGCCAGCAGTAACCCCAGGTTCATGAGCACTGAAGCTTTCTTT. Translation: CASSNPRFMSTEAFF.